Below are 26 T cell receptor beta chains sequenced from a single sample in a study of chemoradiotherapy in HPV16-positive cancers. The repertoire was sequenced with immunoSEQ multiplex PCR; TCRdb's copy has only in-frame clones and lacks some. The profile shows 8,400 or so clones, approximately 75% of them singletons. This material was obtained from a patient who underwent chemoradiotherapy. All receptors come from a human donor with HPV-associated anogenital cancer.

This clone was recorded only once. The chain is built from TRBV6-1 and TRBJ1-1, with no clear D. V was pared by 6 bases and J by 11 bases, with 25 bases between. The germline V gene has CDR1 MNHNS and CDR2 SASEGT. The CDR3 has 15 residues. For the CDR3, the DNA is TGTGCCAGCAGGCCCTCGATAGAGAGAGGCCCTCCGGCTTTCTTT. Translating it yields CASRPSIERGPPAFF.

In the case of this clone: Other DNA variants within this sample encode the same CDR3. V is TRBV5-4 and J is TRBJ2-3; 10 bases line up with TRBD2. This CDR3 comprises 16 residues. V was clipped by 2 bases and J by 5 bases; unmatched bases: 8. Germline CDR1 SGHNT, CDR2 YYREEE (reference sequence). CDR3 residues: CASSLGPSGGEDTQYF. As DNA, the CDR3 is TGTGCCAGCAGCTTAGGGCCTAGCGGGGGCGAAGATACGCAGTATTTT.

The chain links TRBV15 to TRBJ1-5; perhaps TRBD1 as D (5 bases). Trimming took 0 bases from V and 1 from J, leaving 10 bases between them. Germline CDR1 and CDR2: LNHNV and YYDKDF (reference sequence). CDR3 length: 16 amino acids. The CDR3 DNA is TGTGCCACCAGCAGAGATTGGGCAGGGAGCAATCAGCCCCAGCATTTT. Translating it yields CATSRDWAGSNQPQHF. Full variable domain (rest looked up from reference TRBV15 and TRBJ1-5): DAMVIQNPRYQVTQFGKPVTLSCSQTLNHNVMYWYQQKSSQAPKLLFHYYDKDFNNEADTPDNFQSRRPNTSFCFLDIRSPGLGDTAMYLCATSRDWAGSNQPQHFGDGTRLSIL.

CDR3 residues: CSVGGQGAGGELFF. The CDR3 DNA reads as TGCAGCGTTGGTGGGCAGGGGGCCGGCGGGGAGCTGTTTTTT. The chain combines TRBV29-1 with TRBJ2-2; TRBD1 agrees at 8 bases. Germline CDR1 reads SQVTM; CDR2 reads ANQGSEA. This CDR3 is built from 14 residues. V lost 4 bases, J lost 7 bases, and 8 bases stayed unmatched.

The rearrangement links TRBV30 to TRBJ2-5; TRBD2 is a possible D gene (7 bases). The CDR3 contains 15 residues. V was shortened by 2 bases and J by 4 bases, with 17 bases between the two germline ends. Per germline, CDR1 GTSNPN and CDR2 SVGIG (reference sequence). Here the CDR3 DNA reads TGTGCCTGGAGTAAGGGGGGGGCCGAGGGAGAGACCCAGTACTTC. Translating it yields CAWSKGGAEGETQYF.

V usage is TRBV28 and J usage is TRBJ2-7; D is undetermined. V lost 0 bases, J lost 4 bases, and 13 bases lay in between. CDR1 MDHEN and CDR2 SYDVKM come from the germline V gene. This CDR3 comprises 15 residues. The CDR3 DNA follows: TGTGCCAGCAGTTTATGGGGCTCTACCCGGTACGAGCAGTACTTC. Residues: CASSLWGSTRYEQYF.

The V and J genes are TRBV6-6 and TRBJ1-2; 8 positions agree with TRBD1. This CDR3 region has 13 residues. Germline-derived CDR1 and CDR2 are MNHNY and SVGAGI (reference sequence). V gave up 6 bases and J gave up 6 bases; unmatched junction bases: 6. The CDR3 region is CASSGQGGHGYTF. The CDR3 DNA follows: TGTGCCAGCAGCGGACAGGGTGGGCATGGCTACACCTTC.

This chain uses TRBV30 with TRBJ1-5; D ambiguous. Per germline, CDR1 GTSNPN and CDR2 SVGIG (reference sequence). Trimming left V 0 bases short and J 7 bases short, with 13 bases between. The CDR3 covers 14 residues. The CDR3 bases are TGTGCCTGGAGTGTAGGGCAGTCTAACCAGCCCCAGCATTTT. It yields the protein CAWSVGQSNQPQHF.

For the CDR3, the DNA is TGCAGCGTTGAAGATGGGGAACCGACCTATGGCTACACCTTC. Translation gives CSVEDGEPTYGYTF. V usage is TRBV29-1 and J usage is TRBJ1-2; D is unresolved. V was clipped by 0 bases and J by 4 bases, with 12 bases between them. The length of the CDR3 is 14 residues. Germline V gives CDR1 SQVTM, CDR2 ANQGSEA. Together with reference TRBV29-1 and TRBJ1-2, the CDR3 gives the full variable domain: SAVISQKPSRDICQRGTSLTIQCQVDSQVTMMFWYRQQPGQSLTLIATANQGSEATYESGFVIDKFPISRPNLTFSTLTVSNMSPEDSSIYLCSVEDGEPTYGYTFGSGTRLTVV.

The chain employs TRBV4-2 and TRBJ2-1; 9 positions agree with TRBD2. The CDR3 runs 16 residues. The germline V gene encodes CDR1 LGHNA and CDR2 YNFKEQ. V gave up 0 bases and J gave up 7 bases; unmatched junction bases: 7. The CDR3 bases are TGTGCCAGCAGCCAAGAGGGGGCGGGGGGGCCGAATGAGCAGTTCTTC. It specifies CASSQEGAGGPNEQFF.

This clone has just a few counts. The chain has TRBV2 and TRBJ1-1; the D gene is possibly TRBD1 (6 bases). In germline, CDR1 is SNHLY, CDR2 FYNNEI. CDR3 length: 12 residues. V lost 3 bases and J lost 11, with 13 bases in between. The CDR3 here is CASSEVQGLAFF. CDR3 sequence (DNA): TGTGCCAGCAGTGAGGTACAGGGTTTGGCTTTCTTT.

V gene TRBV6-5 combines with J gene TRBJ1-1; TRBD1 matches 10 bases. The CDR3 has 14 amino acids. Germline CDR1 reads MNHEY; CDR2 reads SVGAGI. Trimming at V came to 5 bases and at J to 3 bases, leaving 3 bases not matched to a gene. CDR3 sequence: CASSPGQGDTEAFF. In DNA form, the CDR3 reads TGTGCCAGCAGTCCCGGACAGGGGGACACTGAAGCTTTCTTT.

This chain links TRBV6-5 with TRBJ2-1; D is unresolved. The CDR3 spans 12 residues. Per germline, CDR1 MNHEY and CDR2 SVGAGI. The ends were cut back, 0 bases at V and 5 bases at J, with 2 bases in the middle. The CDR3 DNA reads TGTGCCAGCAGTTACTCGGACAATGAGCAGTTCTTC. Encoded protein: CASSYSDNEQFF.

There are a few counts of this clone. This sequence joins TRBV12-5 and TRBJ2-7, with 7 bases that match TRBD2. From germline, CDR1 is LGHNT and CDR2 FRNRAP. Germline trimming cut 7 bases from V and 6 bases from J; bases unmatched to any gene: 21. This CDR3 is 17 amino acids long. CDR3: CASAPPGASGLRGEQYF. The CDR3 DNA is TGTGCTAGTGCCCCCCCCGGGGCTAGCGGTCTGAGGGGCGAGCAGTACTTC.

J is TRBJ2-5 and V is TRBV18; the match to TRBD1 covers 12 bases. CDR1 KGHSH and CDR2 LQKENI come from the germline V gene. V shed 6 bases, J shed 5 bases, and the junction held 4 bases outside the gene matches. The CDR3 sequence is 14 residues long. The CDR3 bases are TGTGCCAGCTCTCGGGACAGGGGGCAGGAGACCCAGTACTTC. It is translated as CASSRDRGQETQYF.

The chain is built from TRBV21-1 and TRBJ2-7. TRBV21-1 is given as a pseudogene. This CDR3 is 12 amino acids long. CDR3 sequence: CARTDPSYEQYF. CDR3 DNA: TGTGCCAGGACGGACCCATCCTACGAGCAGTACTTC.

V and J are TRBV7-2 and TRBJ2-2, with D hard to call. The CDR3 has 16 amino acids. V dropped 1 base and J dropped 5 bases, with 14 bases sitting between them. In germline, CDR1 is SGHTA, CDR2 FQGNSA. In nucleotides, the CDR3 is TGTGCCAGCAGCTTAGGGCCGAATGAGGCGACCGGGGAGCTGTTTTTT. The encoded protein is CASSLGPNEATGELFF.

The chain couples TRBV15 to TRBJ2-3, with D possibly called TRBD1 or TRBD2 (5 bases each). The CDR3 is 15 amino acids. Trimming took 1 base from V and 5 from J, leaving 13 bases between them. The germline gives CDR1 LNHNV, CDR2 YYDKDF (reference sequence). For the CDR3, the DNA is TGTGCCACCAGCAGAGTTTCCCTTGGGGGAGATACGCAGTATTTT. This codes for CATSRVSLGGDTQYF. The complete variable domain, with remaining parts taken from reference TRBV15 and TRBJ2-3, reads DAMVIQNPRYQVTQFGKPVTLSCSQTLNHNVMYWYQQKSSQAPKLLFHYYDKDFNNEADTPDNFQSRRPNTSFCFLDIRSPGLGDTAMYLCATSRVSLGGDTQYFGPGTRLTVL.

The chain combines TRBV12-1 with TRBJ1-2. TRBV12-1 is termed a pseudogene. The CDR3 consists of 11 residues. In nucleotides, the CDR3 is TGTGCCAGCAGCACGAACTATGGCTACACCTTC. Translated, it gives CASSTNYGYTF.

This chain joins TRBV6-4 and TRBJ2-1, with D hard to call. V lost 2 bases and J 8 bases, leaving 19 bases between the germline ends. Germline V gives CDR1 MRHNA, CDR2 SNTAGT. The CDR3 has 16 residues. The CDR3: CASSDAGVPTVDEQFF. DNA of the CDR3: TGTGCCAGCAGTGACGCTGGCGTCCCGACGGTGGATGAGCAGTTCTTC.

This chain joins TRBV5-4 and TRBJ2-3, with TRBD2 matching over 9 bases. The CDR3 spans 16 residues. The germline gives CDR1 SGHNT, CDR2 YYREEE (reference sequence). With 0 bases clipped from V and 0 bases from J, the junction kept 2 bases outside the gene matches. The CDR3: CASSLASGKSTDTQYF. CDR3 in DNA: TGTGCCAGCAGCTTGGCTAGCGGGAAGAGCACAGATACGCAGTATTTT.

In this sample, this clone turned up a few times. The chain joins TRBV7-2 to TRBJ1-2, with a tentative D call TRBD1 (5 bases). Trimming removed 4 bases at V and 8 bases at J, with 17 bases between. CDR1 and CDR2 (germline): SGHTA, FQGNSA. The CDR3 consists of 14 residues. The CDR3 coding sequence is TGTGCCAGCAGCTACCGACCCACCAGGGAGGGCTACACCTTC. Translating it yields CASSYRPTREGYTF.

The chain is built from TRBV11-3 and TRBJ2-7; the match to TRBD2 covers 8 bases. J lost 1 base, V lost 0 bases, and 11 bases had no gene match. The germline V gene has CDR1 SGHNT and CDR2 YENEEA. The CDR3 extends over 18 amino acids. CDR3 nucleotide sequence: TGTGCCAGCAGCTTAGAAGGGGCGGGGGGAGGTCCATCCTACGAGCAGTACTTC. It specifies CASSLEGAGGGPSYEQYF.

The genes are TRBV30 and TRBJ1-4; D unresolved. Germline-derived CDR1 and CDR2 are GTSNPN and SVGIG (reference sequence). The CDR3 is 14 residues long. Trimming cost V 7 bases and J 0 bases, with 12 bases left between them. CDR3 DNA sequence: TGTGCCTCGGACTACAAGCCAACTAATGAAAAACTGTTTTTT. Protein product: CASDYKPTNEKLFF.

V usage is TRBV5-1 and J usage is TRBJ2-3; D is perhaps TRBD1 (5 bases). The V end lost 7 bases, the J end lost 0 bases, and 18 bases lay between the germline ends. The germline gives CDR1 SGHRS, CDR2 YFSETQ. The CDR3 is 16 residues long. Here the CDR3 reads CASAPPDSPSTDTQYF. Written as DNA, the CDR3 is TGCGCCAGCGCTCCCCCCGACAGTCCTAGCACAGATACGCAGTATTTT.

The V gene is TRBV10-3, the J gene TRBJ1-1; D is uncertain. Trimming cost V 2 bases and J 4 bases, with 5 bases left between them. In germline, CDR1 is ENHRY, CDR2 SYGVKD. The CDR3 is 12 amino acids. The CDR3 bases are TGTGCCATCAGTGAGGGAGGCACTGAAGCTTTCTTT. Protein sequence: CAISEGGTEAFF.